A single sample gave rise to the 7 T cell receptor beta chains below, sequenced in a study of identical twins' blood T cells. TCRdb recomputed calls from the 5' RACE reads with MiXCR, one row per CDR3 protein. The data hold fewer than 450,000 distinct CDR3 sequences, with around 30% observed a single time. Sequences were obtained from PBMCs. The receptors derive from a woman aged 18-55 years in good health.

The chain combines TRBV9 with TRBJ2-5, with no clear D. The V end was cut by 2 bases, the J end by 5 bases, with 10 bases between. Germline assignment: CDR1 SGDLS and CDR2 YYNGEE. This CDR3 comprises 13 residues. The CDR3 nucleotides read TGTGCCAGCAGCGTGGGGATTGGGGAGACCCAGTACTTC. Translation: CASSVGIGETQYF. Variable domain in full (rest from reference TRBV9 and TRBJ2-5): DSGVTQTPKHLITATGQRVTLRCSPRSGDLSVYWYQQSLDQGLQFLIQYYNGEERAKGNILERFSAQQFPDLHSELNLSSLELGDSALYFCASSVGIGETQYFGPGTRLLVL.

The chain couples TRBV4-3 to TRBJ2-2, with TRBD2 matching over 9 bases. V lost 0 bases to trimming and J lost 3 bases; unmatched junction nucleotides: 8. The CDR3 is 18 residues long. CDR1 LGHNA and CDR2 YSLEER come from the germline V gene. CDR3 coding DNA: TGCGCCAGCAGCCAAGATGGTTACAGCGGGAGGCACACCGGGGAGCTGTTTTTT. Its protein product is CASSQDGYSGRHTGELFF.

This clonotype was found a few times. This rearrangement joins TRBV7-2 to TRBJ1-2; D may be TRBD1 (6 bases). V was shortened by 9 bases and J by 5 bases, with 16 bases between the two germline ends. The CDR3 runs 13 residues. Per germline, CDR1 SGHTA and CDR2 FQGNSA. In DNA, the CDR3 is TGTGCCAGTTCCAGGGGTCCCCTTTATGGCTACACCTTC. Amino acid sequence: CASSRGPLYGYTF.

J is TRBJ2-1 and V is TRBV7-6; D may be TRBD1 (6 bases). The germline V and J ends were trimmed by 2 bases and 11 bases, with 13 bases remaining between them. Germline CDR1 SGHVS, CDR2 FNYEAQ. The CDR3 totals 13 residues. The DNA of the CDR3 is TGTGCCAGCAGCTTACTGGGGGCTAGAAAGCAGTTCTTC. This translates into CASSLLGARKQFF.

As for this clonotype: Compared with germline, one end of the junction differs, possibly owing to a read error. J is TRBJ2-7 and V is TRBV10-3; D uncertain. The CDR3 runs 15 residues. Germline CDR1 ENHRY, CDR2 SYGVKD. In DNA, the CDR3 is TGTGCCATCGGTGAGTCCCGAGACCTAGGGATCGAGCAGTACTTC. Translated: CAIGESRDLGIEQYF.

This clonotype turned up a few times. CDR3 nucleotides: TGTGCCAGCAGTCGAAACATCGGGGTCACTGAAGCTTTCTTT. This encodes CASSRNIGVTEAFF. The V gene is TRBV9, the J gene TRBJ1-1; D gene uncertain. The CDR3 contains 14 residues. Germline CDR1 is SGDLS and CDR2 is YYNGEE. V shed 5 bases and J shed 4 bases, with 15 bases lying between them.

In its sample, this clonotype was seen once. The chain links TRBV20-1 to TRBJ1-3; no firm D call. Germline CDR1 DFQATT, CDR2 SNEGSKA (reference sequence). The CDR3 runs to 12 residues. V lost 5 bases to trimming and J lost 8 bases, with 13 bases between them. The CDR3 DNA reads as TGCAGTGCTCACCGATCTGAGGACACCATATATTTT. It is translated as CSAHRSEDTIYF.